A single sample gave rise to the 25 T cell receptor beta chains below, sequenced in a study of neoadjuvant anti-PD-1 for oral cavity cancer. Sequencing was performed with immunoSEQ multiplex PCR; in TCRdb, only in-frame clones are kept and a portion is missing. Among around 13,000 clones listed, roughly 82% were seen once. The time point: after neoadjuvant nivolumab, at surgical resection. Sequencing was performed on PBMCs, taken after nivolumab (anti-PD-1) treatment. The receptor source for this set is a person aged 35 to 85 with oral cavity squamous cell carcinoma.

CDR3 residues: CASSTDLAYEQYF. CDR3 DNA: TGCGCCAGCAGCACGGACTTAGCCTACGAGCAGTACTTC. The chain links TRBV5-1 to TRBJ2-5, with TRBD2 as a possible D gene (5 bases). The J call may be incorrect, as the DNA end agrees better with TRBJ2-7. The CDR3 is 13 amino acids. CDR1 SGHRS and CDR2 YFSETQ come from the germline V gene.

J is TRBJ1-5 and V is TRBV5-8; unclear D gene. The CDR3 sequence is 15 residues long. The V gene lost 1 base and the J gene lost 2 bases, with 10 bases spanning the gap. CDR1 SGHTS and CDR2 YDEGEE come from the germline V gene. The CDR3 loop is CASSLFGRGNQPQHF. Written as DNA, the CDR3 is TGTGCCAGCAGCTTGTTCGGGAGGGGCAATCAGCCCCAGCATTTT.

This clone appeared a few times. The chain combines TRBV19 with TRBJ2-1; unclear D gene. This CDR3 has 11 residues. Trimming shortened V by 5 bases and J by 7 bases, and 6 bases separated the two germline ends. Germline values: CDR1 LNHDA, CDR2 SQIVND (reference sequence). The CDR3, as DNA: TGTGCCAGTAGTGCTCTAAATGAGCAGTTCTTC. It specifies CASSALNEQFF.

This rearrangement joins TRBV4-1 to TRBJ2-7, with D tentatively TRBD1 (6 bases). Germline CDR1 is MGHRA and CDR2 is YSYEKL. The V gene lost 1 base and the J gene lost 2 bases, with 9 bases spanning the gap. The CDR3 consists of 14 residues. CDR3 protein: CASSQGRGPYEQYF. The CDR3 DNA is TGCGCCAGCAGCCAAGGCAGGGGTCCCTACGAGCAGTACTTC.

The chain recombines TRBV2 with TRBJ1-1; no clear D. V was cut by 7 bases and J by 0 bases, with 12 bases left in between. CDR1 is SNHLY, CDR2 FYNNEI, per germline. The CDR3 contains 14 residues. CDR3 bases: TGTGCCAGCAATTATCCGGTCTTGAACACTGAAGCTTTCTTT. Encoded protein: CASNYPVLNTEAFF.

The V and J genes are TRBV19 and TRBJ1-6, with D possibly TRBD1 on 5 matching bases. CDR1 is LNHDA and CDR2 is SQIVND in the germline V gene (reference sequence). V gave up 5 bases and J gave up 6 bases, with 8 bases separating them. The CDR3 has 13 residues. The CDR3 loop reads CASSQGGNSPLHF. CDR3 coding DNA: TGTGCCAGTAGTCAGGGAGGTAATTCACCCCTCCACTTT.

The J gene is TRBJ2-2, the V gene TRBV7-3; D remains ambiguous. Trimming removed 1 base from V and 0 bases from J, with 9 bases in between. The CDR3 length is 16 residues. The germline V gene has CDR1 SGHTA and CDR2 FQGTGA. The CDR3 region is CASSLMVTANTGELFF. The CDR3 DNA reads TGTGCCAGCAGCTTAATGGTTACAGCGAACACCGGGGAGCTGTTTTTT.

The rearrangement uses TRBV11-2 and TRBJ1-2; D is unclear. CDR1 and CDR2 from the germline V gene are SGHAT and FQNNGV. The CDR3 has 16 amino acids. With 6 bases removed from V and 1 base from J, the gap between germline ends came to 18 bases. The CDR3 DNA reads as TGTGCCAGCAGGTCTCACCGGGAAAACGTTAACTATGGCTACACCTTC. Its translation is CASRSHRENVNYGYTF.

This clone was seen a handful of times. V gene TRBV11-2 combines with J gene TRBJ2-7; D tentatively reads TRBD1 or TRBD2 (7 bases each). CDR3 length equals 16 residues. Trimming shortened V by 1 base and J by 0 bases, and 13 bases separated the two germline ends. Germline V lookup: CDR1 SGHAT, CDR2 FQNNGV. In nucleotides, the CDR3 is TGTGCCAGCAGCTTAGTCCTCAGGGGGGGCTCCTACGAGCAGTACTTC. Translation gives CASSLVLRGGSYEQYF.

This rearrangement joins TRBV25-1 to TRBJ1-5; 9 bases are shared with TRBD1. CDR1 MGHDK and CDR2 SYGVNS come from the germline V gene. The CDR3 has 14 residues. V gave up 5 bases and J gave up 7 bases; unmatched junction bases: 6. The chain's CDR3 is CASSLGQGHQPQHF. The CDR3 DNA is TGTGCCAGCAGTTTAGGACAGGGGCACCAGCCCCAGCATTTT.

V is TRBV10-3 and J is TRBJ1-2; 9 bases align to TRBD1. With 8 bases clipped from V and 0 bases from J, the junction kept 19 bases outside the gene matches. Germline V gives CDR1 ENHRY, CDR2 SYGVKD. The CDR3 runs to 19 residues. The DNA for the CDR3 is TGTGCCATCTGGGGACAGGGAGCAATTGCGTCGGATTCTAACTATGGCTACACCTTC. Translating gives CAIWGQGAIASDSNYGYTF.

The chain couples TRBV6-5 to TRBJ1-1, with D perhaps TRBD1 (6 bases). The V gene lost 4 bases and the J gene lost 10 bases, with 16 bases spanning the gap. Germline V lookup: CDR1 MNHEY, CDR2 SVGAGI. This CDR3 has 13 amino acids. The CDR3 region is CASSSIEGGRAFF. CDR3 bases: TGTGCCAGCAGTTCAATCGAAGGGGGAAGAGCTTTCTTT.

The chain recombines TRBV11-2 with TRBJ2-5; 13 bases fit TRBD2. CDR3 length: 15 amino acids. Trimming took 4 bases from V and 4 from J; bases not matched to a gene: 3. Germline V gene sequence: CDR1 SGHAT, CDR2 FQNNGV. The CDR3 sequence: CASSSLAGGRETQYF. In DNA form, the CDR3 reads TGTGCCAGCAGCTCACTAGCGGGGGGGCGAGAGACCCAGTACTTC.

The rearrangement uses TRBV6-6 and TRBJ1-1, with D unresolved. There are 14 residues in the CDR3. V lost 0 bases and J 2 bases, leaving 7 bases between the germline ends. Germline V lookup: CDR1 MNHNY, CDR2 SVGAGI (reference sequence). As DNA, the CDR3 is TGTGCCAGCAGTTACTCATGGGTCAACACTGAAGCTTTCTTT. Its translation: CASSYSWVNTEAFF.

The chain couples TRBV9 to TRBJ1-1; 7 bases line up with TRBD1. CDR1 is SGDLS and CDR2 is YYNGEE in the germline V gene. V trimming: 2 bases; J trimming: 6 bases; junction bases outside the gene matches: 4. The CDR3 length is 13 residues. The CDR3, as DNA: TGTGCCAGCAGCGTCACAGGGGTTGCTGAAGCTTTCTTT. Translated, it gives CASSVTGVAEAFF. Looking up the rest from reference TRBV9 and TRBJ1-1 gives the full variable domain: DSGVTQTPKHLITATGQRVTLRCSPRSGDLSVYWYQQSLDQGLQFLIQYYNGEERAKGNILERFSAQQFPDLHSELNLSSLELGDSALYFCASSVTGVAEAFFGQGTRLTVV.

Here the CDR3 reads CASGLAVTDTQYF. Written as DNA, the CDR3 is TGTGCCAGCGGACTAGCGGTCACAGATACGCAGTATTTT. V usage is TRBV19 and J usage is TRBJ2-3; TRBD2 aligns across 10 bases. V was pared by 9 bases and J by 2 bases, with 2 bases of the junction left unmatched. The germline V gene encodes CDR1 LNHDA and CDR2 SQIVND (reference sequence). The length of the CDR3 is 13 residues.

The genes are TRBV25-1 and TRBJ2-7; the D gene is possibly TRBD1 (5 bases). CDR1 and CDR2 from the germline V gene are MGHDK and SYGVNS. Trimming cost V 2 bases and J 6 bases, with 14 bases left between them. The CDR3 runs to 14 residues. The CDR3 DNA sequence: TGTGCCAGCAGTGAAGCAGGGCCAATTTCCGAGCAGTACTTC. Translating it yields CASSEAGPISEQYF.

The chain couples TRBV7-9 to TRBJ2-1; 13 bases align to TRBD2. The V segment lost 4 bases and the J segment 4 bases; nucleotides outside the gene matches: 4. CDR3 length equals 16 residues. Germline CDR1 and CDR2: SEHNR and FQNEAQ (reference sequence). As DNA, the CDR3 is TGTGCCAGCAGCTCCACTAGCGGGAGGGAATACAATGAGCAGTTCTTC. Its translation: CASSSTSGREYNEQFF. Using reference TRBV7-9 and TRBJ2-1 for the parts outside the CDR3, the full variable domain is DTGVSQNPRHKITKRGQNVTFRCDPISEHNRLYWYRQTLGQGPEFLTYFQNEAQLEKSRLLSDRFSAERPKGSFSTLEIQRTEQGDSAMYLCASSSTSGREYNEQFFGPGTRLTVL.

The chain combines TRBV27 with TRBJ1-2; 8 bases agree with TRBD1. Trimming at V came to 4 bases and at J to 2 bases, leaving 6 bases not matched to a gene. Germline-derived CDR1 and CDR2 are MNHEY and SMNVEV (reference sequence). This CDR3 spans 15 amino acids. Written as DNA, the CDR3 is TGTGCCAGCAGTTCAAGACAGGGGTTAAACTATGGCTACACCTTC. This encodes CASSSRQGLNYGYTF.

In this sample, this clone turned up a few times. The rearrangement joins TRBV28 to TRBJ2-7; maybe TRBD1 (6 bases). This CDR3 contains 13 residues. The V and J ends lost 7 bases and 2 bases respectively, with 12 bases between them. Germline assignment: CDR1 MDHEN and CDR2 SYDVKM. CDR3 protein: CASTETGPYEQYF. The CDR3 DNA sequence: TGTGCCAGCACAGAAACAGGGCCCTACGAGCAGTACTTC. The full variable domain, completed using reference TRBV28 and TRBJ2-7, is DVKVTQSSRYLVKRTGEKVFLECVQDMDHENMFWYRQDPGLGLRLIYFSYDVKMKEKGDIPEGYSVSREKKERFSLILESASTNQTSMYLCASTETGPYEQYFGPGTRLTVT.

The rearrangement joins TRBV2 to TRBJ1-2; a possible D gene is TRBD1 (5 bases). Germline assignment: CDR1 SNHLY and CDR2 FYNNEI. The ends were cut back, 9 bases at V and 0 bases at J, with 14 bases in the middle. The CDR3 is 14 residues long. This CDR3 reads CASSGTETNYGYTF. The CDR3 DNA reads as TGTGCCAGTTCCGGGACCGAAACTAACTATGGCTACACCTTC.

The gene calls are TRBV6-6 and TRBJ2-6; 7 nucleotides agree with TRBD1. The V segment lost 10 bases and the J segment 4 bases; nucleotides outside the gene matches: 10. CDR1 and CDR2 from the germline V gene are MNHNY and SVGAGI (reference sequence). The CDR3 contains 15 residues. The CDR3 spells CATTQGENGANVLTF. The CDR3 nucleotides read TGTGCCACTACCCAGGGGGAGAACGGGGCCAACGTCCTGACTTTC.

This rearrangement joins TRBV7-3 to TRBJ2-1; tentatively, D is TRBD1 (6 bases). Trimming stripped 1 base from V and 3 bases from J, with 10 bases between. The CDR3 has 15 amino acids. CDR1 and CDR2 from the germline V gene are SGHTA and FQGTGA. The DNA of the CDR3 is TGTGCCAGCAGCTTAAACCCGACAGGCTACAATGAGCAGTTCTTC. As protein: CASSLNPTGYNEQFF. The variable domain in full, with the rest retrieved from reference TRBV7-3 and TRBJ2-1, is GAGVSQTPSNKVTEKGKYVELRCDPISGHTALYWYRQSLGQGPEFLIYFQGTGAADDSGLPNDRFFAVRPEGSVSTLKIQRTERGDSAVYLCASSLNPTGYNEQFFGPGTRLTVL.

The sample holds one count of this clone. The chain carries TRBV7-9 and TRBJ1-1; D possibly corresponds to TRBD1 (5 bases). V was pared by 8 bases and J by 8 bases, with 18 bases between. CDR1 is SEHNR, CDR2 FQNEAQ, per germline (reference sequence). The CDR3 length is 13 residues. The CDR3 sequence: CASASYRTGEAFF. CDR3 in DNA: TGTGCCAGCGCGTCATATCGAACAGGAGAAGCTTTCTTT.

This chain connects TRBV19 to TRBJ1-2; TRBD1 matches 7 bases. V trimming: 4 bases; J trimming: 10 bases; junction bases outside the gene matches: 6. The CDR3 is made up of 12 amino acids. Germline V lookup: CDR1 LNHDA, CDR2 SQIVND (reference sequence). The CDR3 loop is CASSTTGTAYTF. The CDR3 region has the DNA TGTGCCAGTAGTACCACTGGGACAGCCTACACCTTC.